This T cell receptor (beta chain) originates from a study of blood T cell repertoires in COVID-19. Study summary: The United States, Italy and Spain provided the acute and convalescent COVID-19 samples.

Trimming pared 3 bases from V and 6 bases from J, leaving 11 bases between. The CDR3 extends over 13 amino acids. Germline V gene lookup returns CDR1 MDHEN and CDR2 SYDVKM. TCRdb keeps only in-frame clones here, not all; method: immunoSEQ multiplex PCR. Among approximately 200,000 clones listed, about 88% were seen once. Sequencing used peripheral blood. The J gene is TRBJ1-2, the V gene TRBV28; D call uncertain. The sequence came from a woman in her twenties or thirties with active or convalescent COVID-19. The CDR3 loop reads CASSLRGLDGYTF. The CDR3, as DNA: TGTGCCAGCAGTTTGAGAGGGTTGGATGGCTACACCTTC.